This T cell receptor (beta chain) was profiled in a study of cytomegalovirus exposure and HLA in healthy donors. Study-level background: Prior work identified 120 million or so unique TCR beta sequences in 190 million or so T cells.

Researchers ran the PCR with 60 Vbeta and 13 Jbeta primers. Method: immunoSEQ multiplex PCR; TCRdb's copy keeps in-frame clones and lacks some. Among roughly 200,000 clones listed, about 9% were seen once. The clonotype comes from a woman aged 25 to 39 in good health and CMV-seropositive. Sequencing was done on a sample of PBMCs.

This CDR3 reads CASSPTSGPSYSYEQYF. In nucleotides, the CDR3 is TGTGCCAGCTCACCCACTAGCGGGCCTTCCTATTCCTACGAGCAGTACTTC. This chain uses TRBV18 with TRBJ2-7; 9 nucleotides align to TRBD2. Trimming at V came to 3 bases and at J to 1 base, leaving 10 bases not matched to a gene. Germline-derived CDR1 and CDR2 are KGHSH and LQKENI. This CDR3 is built from 17 residues.